The 8 T cell receptor beta chains below come from one sample, sequenced in a study of CD4+ T cells in melanoma. The protocol was immunoSEQ multiplex PCR, while the TCRdb copy is restricted to in-frame clones and leaves out a portion. The sample holds around 50,000 clones, approximately 92% seen once. Sequencing was performed on peripheral blood. The source of these receptors is a human donor with melanoma.

The chain is built from TRBV6-1 and TRBJ2-7; 11 bases map to TRBD1. CDR1 MNHNS and CDR2 SASEGT come from the germline V gene. V lost 11 bases and J lost 2; bases outside the gene matches: 5. The CDR3 spans 13 residues. The CDR3 region has the DNA TGTGCCGCAGGGGGACAGGGGGCCTACGAGCAGTACTTC. This encodes CAAGGQGAYEQYF.

The gene calls are TRBV5-4 and TRBJ1-2; 9 positions match TRBD1. CDR3 length: 15 amino acids. The ends lost 4 bases at V and 4 bases at J; junction bases unmatched: 8. The germline gives CDR1 SGHNT, CDR2 YYREEE (reference sequence). The CDR3: CASSLGQGVPYGYTF. As DNA, the CDR3 is TGTGCCAGCAGCCTGGGACAGGGTGTGCCCTATGGCTACACCTTC.

The V and J genes are TRBV7-8 and TRBJ2-5; no firm D call. Trimming cost V 1 base and J 0 bases, with 9 bases left between them. The CDR3 covers 15 residues. Germline assignment: CDR1 SGHVS and CDR2 FQNEAQ. CDR3 sequence: CASSLGGSYQETQYF. In DNA form, the CDR3 reads TGTGCCAGCAGCTTAGGGGGTAGCTACCAAGAGACCCAGTACTTC. Filled out from reference TRBV7-8 and TRBJ2-5, the complete variable domain reads GAGVSQSPRYKVAKRGQDVALRCDPISGHVSLFWYQQALGQGPEFLTYFQNEAQLDKSGLPSDRFFAERPEGSVSTLKIQRTQQEDSAVYLCASSLGGSYQETQYFGPGTRLLVL.

The genes are TRBV30 and TRBJ2-7, with 7 bases fitting TRBD1. J lost 0 bases, V lost 8 bases, and 7 bases had no gene match. This CDR3 comprises 13 residues. CDR1 is GTSNPN and CDR2 is SVGIG in the germline V gene (reference sequence). This CDR3 reads CALRDSSSYEQYF. The CDR3 DNA reads as TGTGCCCTACGGGACAGTTCCTCCTACGAGCAGTACTTC.

This clone appeared once. V is TRBV19 and J is TRBJ1-3; no clear D gene. The CDR3 length is 13 residues. Trimming took off 3 bases at V and 4 bases at J, with 7 bases between the two ends. Germline CDR1 and CDR2: LNHDA and SQIVND (reference sequence). CDR3 in DNA: TGTGCCAGTAGTATCGGAGGGGGAAACACCATATATTTT. Encoded protein: CASSIGGGNTIYF.

CDR3: CASNTGNEQFF. CDR3 in DNA: TGTGCCAGCAACACCGGGAATGAGCAGTTCTTC. V gene TRBV6-5 combines with J gene TRBJ2-1; D not certain. The CDR3 consists of 11 residues. Germline loops: CDR1 MNHEY, CDR2 SVGAGI. Trimming shortened V by 7 bases and J by 7 bases, and 8 bases separated the two germline ends.

The J gene is TRBJ1-3, the V gene TRBV10-3; D is ambiguous. The V and J ends lost 3 bases and 4 bases respectively, with 13 bases between them. Germline CDR1 and CDR2: ENHRY and SYGVKD. This CDR3 contains 15 residues. CDR3 amino acids: CAISDPGSSGNTIYF. As DNA, the CDR3 is TGTGCCATCAGTGACCCGGGATCGTCCGGAAACACCATATATTTT.

The chain recombines TRBV5-4 with TRBJ2-1, with 9 bases that match TRBD2. The CDR3 runs to 16 residues. The germline CDR1 and CDR2 sequences are SGHNT and YYREEE (reference sequence). Trimming at V came to 4 bases and at J to 4 bases, leaving 9 bases not matched to a gene. CDR3 sequence (DNA): TGTGCCAGCAGCACGCCGGAAGCGGGGGGATACAATGAGCAGTTCTTC. This codes for CASSTPEAGGYNEQFF. Based on the CDR3 plus reference TRBV5-4 and TRBJ2-1, the full variable domain is ETGVTQSPTHLIKTRGQQVTLRCSSQSGHNTVSWYQQALGQGPQFIFQYYREEENGRGNFPPRFSGLQFPNYSSELNVNALELDDSALYLCASSTPEAGGYNEQFFGPGTRLTVL.